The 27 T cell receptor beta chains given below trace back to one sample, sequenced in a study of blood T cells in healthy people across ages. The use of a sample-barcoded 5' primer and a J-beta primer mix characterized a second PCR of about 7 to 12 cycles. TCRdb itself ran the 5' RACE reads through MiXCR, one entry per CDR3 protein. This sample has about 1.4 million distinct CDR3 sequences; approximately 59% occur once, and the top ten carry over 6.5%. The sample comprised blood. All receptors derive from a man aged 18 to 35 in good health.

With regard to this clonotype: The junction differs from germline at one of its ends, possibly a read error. CDR3: CSARTVRSGEQFF. The CDR3 nucleotides read TGCAGCGCTAGAACCGTCAGGTCCGGTGAGCAGTTCTTC. This chain joins TRBV20-1 and TRBJ2-1; D ambiguous. This CDR3 has 13 amino acids. CDR1 DFQATT and CDR2 SNEGSKA come from the germline V gene (reference sequence).

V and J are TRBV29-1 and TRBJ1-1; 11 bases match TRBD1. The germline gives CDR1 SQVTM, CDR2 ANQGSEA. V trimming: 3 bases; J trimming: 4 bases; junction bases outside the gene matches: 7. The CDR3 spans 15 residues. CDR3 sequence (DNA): TGCAGCGTTGACCCCGCCGGGACAGGGGGCACTGAAGCTTTCTTT. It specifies CSVDPAGTGGTEAFF.

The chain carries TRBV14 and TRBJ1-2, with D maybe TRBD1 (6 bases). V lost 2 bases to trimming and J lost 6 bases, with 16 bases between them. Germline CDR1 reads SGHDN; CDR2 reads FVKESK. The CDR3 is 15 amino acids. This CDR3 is CASSQRPRGRNGYTF. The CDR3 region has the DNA TGTGCCAGCAGCCAAAGGCCCAGGGGTAGGAATGGCTACACCTTC.

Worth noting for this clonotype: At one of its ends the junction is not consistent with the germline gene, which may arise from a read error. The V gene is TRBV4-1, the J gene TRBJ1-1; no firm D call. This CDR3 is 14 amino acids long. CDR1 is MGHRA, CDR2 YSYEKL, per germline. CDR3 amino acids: CASSQFSMKTEAFF. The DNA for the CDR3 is TGCGCCAGCAGCCAATTCTCTATGAAAACTGAAGCTTTCTTT.

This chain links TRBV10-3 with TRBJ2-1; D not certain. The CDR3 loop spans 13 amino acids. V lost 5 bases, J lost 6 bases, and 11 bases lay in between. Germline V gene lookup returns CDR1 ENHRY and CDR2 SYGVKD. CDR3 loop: CAISTGGRNEQFF. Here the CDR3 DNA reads TGTGCCATCAGTACCGGCGGCCGCAATGAGCAGTTCTTC.

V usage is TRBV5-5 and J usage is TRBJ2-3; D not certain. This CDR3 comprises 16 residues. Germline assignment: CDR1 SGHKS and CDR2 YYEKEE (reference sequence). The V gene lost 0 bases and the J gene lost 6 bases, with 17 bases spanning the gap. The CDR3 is CASSLVFDLPADTQYF. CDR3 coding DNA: TGTGCCAGCAGCTTGGTGTTTGACCTCCCAGCGGATACGCAGTATTTT.

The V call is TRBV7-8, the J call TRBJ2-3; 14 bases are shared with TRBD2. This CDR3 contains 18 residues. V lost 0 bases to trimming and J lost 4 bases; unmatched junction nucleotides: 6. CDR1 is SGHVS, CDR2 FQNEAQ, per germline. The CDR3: CASSLALTSGGAADTQYF. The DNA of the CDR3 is TGTGCCAGCAGCTTAGCGCTGACTAGCGGGGGGGCCGCAGATACGCAGTATTTT.

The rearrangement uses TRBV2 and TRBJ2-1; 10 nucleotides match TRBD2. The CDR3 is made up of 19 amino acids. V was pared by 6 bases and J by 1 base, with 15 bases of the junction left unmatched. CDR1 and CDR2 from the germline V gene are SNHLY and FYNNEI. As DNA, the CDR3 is TGTGCCAGCAGCCTAAGCGGGGGGGCGAGATTGGGTTCCTACAATGAGCAGTTCTTC. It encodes CASSLSGGARLGSYNEQFF.

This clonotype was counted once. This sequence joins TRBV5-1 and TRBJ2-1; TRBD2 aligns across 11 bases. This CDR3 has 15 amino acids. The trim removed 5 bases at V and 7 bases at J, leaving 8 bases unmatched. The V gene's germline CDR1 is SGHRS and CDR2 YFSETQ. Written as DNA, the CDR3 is TGCGCCAGCAGATATAGCGGGGGGGCAGTAAATGAGCAGTTCTTC. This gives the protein CASRYSGGAVNEQFF.

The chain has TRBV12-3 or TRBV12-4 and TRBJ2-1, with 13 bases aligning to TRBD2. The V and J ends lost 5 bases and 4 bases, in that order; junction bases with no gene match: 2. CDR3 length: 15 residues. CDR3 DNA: TGTGCCAGCAGTACTAGCGGGAGGGGTTACAATGAGCAGTTCTTC. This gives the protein CASSTSGRGYNEQFF.

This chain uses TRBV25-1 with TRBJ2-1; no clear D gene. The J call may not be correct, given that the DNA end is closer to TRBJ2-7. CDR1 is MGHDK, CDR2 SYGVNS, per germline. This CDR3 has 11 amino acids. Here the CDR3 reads CASTVNNEQYF. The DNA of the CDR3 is TGTGCCAGCACAGTGAACAATGAGCAGTACTTC.

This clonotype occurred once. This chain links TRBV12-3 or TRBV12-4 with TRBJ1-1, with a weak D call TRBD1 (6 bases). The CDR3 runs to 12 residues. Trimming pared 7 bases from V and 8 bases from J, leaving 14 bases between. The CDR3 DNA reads TGTGCCAGCACCCTCCGGGACATCGAAGCTTTCTTT. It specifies CASTLRDIEAFF.

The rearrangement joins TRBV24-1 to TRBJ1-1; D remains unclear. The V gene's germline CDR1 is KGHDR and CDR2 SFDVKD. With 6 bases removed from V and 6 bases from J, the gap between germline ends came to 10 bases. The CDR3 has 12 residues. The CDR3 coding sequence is TGTGCCACCAGTAACAGTGGATCTGAAGCTTTCTTT. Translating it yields CATSNSGSEAFF.

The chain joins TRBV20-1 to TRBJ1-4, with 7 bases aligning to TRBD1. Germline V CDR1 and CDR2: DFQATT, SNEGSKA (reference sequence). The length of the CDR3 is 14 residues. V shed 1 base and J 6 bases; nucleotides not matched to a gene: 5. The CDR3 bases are TGCAGTGCTAGAGTGGGGACAGCGTATGAAAAACTGTTTTTT. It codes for CSARVGTAYEKLFF.

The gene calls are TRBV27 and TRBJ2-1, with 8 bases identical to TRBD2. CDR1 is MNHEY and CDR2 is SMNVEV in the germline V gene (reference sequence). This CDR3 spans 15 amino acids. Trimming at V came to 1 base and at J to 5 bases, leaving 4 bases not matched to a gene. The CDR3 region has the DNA TGTGCCAGCAGTTTATTCCAGCGGGGGAACAATGAGCAGTTCTTC. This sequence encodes CASSLFQRGNNEQFF.

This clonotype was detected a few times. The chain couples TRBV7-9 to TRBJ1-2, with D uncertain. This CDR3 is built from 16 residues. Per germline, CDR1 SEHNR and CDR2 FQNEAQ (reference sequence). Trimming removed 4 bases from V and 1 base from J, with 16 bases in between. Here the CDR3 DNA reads TGTGCCAGCAGCTCTACATACCAGTCCCTTAACTATGGCTACACCTTC. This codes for CASSSTYQSLNYGYTF. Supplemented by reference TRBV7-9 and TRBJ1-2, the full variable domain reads DTGVSQNPRHKITKRGQNVTFRCDPISEHNRLYWYRQTLGQGPEFLTYFQNEAQLEKSRLLSDRFSAERPKGSFSTLEIQRTEQGDSAMYLCASSSTYQSLNYGYTFGSGTRLTVV.

The CDR3 DNA reads as TGTGCCAGCAGCCCCACCGGGTCAGGCGCCGGGGAGCTGTTTTTT. The encoded protein is CASSPTGSGAGELFF. J is TRBJ2-2 and V is TRBV7-8; D unclear. The CDR3 totals 15 residues. Trimming cost V 5 bases and J 6 bases, with 16 bases left between them. CDR1 and CDR2 (germline): SGHVS, FQNEAQ.

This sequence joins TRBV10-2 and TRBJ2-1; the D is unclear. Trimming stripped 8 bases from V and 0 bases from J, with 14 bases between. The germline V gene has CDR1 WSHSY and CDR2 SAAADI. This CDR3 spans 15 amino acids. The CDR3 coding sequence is TGCGCCAGCCGTGTCCCCGATAGCTCCTACAATGAGCAGTTCTTC. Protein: CASRVPDSSYNEQFF.

The CDR3 here is CASSLADGTGDYEQYF. In DNA form, the CDR3 reads TGCGCCAGCAGCTTAGCGGACGGGACAGGGGACTACGAGCAGTACTTC. The chain joins TRBV5-1 to TRBJ2-7; 10 bases are a match to TRBD1. This CDR3 region has 16 residues. The ends lost 2 bases at V and 3 bases at J; junction bases unmatched: 8. Germline CDR1 is SGHRS and CDR2 is YFSETQ. Drawing the rest from reference TRBV5-1 and TRBJ2-7, the complete variable domain is KAGVTQTPRYLIKTRGQQVTLSCSPISGHRSVSWYQQTPGQGLQFLFEYFSETQRNKGNFPGRFSGRQFSNSRSEMNVSTLELGDSALYLCASSLADGTGDYEQYFGPGTRLTVT.

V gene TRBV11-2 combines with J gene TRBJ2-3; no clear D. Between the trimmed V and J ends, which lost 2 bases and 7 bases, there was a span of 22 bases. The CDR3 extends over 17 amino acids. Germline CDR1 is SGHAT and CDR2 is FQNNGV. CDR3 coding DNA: TGTGCCAGCAGCTTATATTCGCCGTGGACCACGAACCATACGCAGTATTTT. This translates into CASSLYSPWTTNHTQYF.

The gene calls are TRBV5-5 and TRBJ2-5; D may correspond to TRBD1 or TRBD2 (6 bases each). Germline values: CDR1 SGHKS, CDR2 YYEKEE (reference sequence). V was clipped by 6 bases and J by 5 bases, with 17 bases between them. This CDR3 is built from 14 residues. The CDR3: CASTHPGAGETQYF. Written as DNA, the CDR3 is TGTGCCAGCACCCACCCGGGGGCCGGGGAGACCCAGTACTTC.

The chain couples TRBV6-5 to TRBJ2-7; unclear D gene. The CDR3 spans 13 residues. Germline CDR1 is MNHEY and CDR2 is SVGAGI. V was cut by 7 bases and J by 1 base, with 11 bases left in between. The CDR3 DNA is TGTGCCAGCAAAAGAAGCCCTTCCTACGAGCAGTACTTC. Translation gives CASKRSPSYEQYF.

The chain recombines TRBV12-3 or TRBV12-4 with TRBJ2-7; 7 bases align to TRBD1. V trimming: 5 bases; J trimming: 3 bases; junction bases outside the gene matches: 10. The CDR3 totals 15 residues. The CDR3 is CASSPTGRHHYEQYF. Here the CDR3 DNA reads TGTGCCAGCAGTCCGACAGGGCGGCATCACTACGAGCAGTACTTC.

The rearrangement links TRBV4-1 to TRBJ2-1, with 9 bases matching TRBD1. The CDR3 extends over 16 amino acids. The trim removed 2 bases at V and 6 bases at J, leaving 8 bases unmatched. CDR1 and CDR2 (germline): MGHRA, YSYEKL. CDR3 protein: CASSQWTGTGTNEQFF. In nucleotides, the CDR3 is TGCGCCAGCAGCCAATGGACCGGGACAGGGACCAATGAGCAGTTCTTC.

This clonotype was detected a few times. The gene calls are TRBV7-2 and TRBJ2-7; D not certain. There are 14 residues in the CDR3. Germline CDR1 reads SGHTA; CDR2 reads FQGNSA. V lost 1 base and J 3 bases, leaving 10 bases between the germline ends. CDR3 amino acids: CASSLGGTDYEQYF. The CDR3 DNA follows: TGTGCCAGCAGCTTAGGCGGCACTGACTACGAGCAGTACTTC. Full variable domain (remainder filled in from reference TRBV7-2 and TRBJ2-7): GAGVSQSPSNKVTEKGKDVELRCDPISGHTALYWYRQSLGQGLEFLIYFQGNSAPDKSGLPSDRFSAERTGGSVSTLTIQRTQQEDSAVYLCASSLGGTDYEQYFGPGTRLTVT.

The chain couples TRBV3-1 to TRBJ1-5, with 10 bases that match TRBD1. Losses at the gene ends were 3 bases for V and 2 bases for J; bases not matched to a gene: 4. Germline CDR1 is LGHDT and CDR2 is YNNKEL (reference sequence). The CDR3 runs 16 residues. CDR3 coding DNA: TGTGCCAGCAGCCACGACAGGGGGCTAGGCAATCAGCCCCAGCATTTT. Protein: CASSHDRGLGNQPQHF.

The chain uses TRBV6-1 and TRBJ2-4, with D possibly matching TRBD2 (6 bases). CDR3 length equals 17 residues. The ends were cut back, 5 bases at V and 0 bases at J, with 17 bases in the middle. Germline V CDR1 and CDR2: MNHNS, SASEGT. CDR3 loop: CASSPTGGVIAKNIQYF. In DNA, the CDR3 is TGTGCCAGCAGTCCCACGGGCGGGGTTATAGCCAAAAACATTCAGTACTTC.